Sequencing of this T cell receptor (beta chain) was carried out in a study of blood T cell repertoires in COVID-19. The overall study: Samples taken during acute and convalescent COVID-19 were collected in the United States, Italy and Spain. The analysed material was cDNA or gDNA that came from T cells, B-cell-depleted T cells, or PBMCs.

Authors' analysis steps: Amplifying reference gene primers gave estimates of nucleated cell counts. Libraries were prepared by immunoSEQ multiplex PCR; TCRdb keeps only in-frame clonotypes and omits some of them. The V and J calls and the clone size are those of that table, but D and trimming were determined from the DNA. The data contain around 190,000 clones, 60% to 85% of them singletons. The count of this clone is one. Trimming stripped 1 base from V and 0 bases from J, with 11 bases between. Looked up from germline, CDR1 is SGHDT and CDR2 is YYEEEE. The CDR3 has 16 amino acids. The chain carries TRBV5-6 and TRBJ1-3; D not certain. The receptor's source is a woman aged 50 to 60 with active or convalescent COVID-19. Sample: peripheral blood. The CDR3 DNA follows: TGTGCCAGCAGCTTGAAAGGAGGAGGCTCTGGAAACACCATATATTTT. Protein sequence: CASSLKGGGSGNTIYF.